A single sample gave rise to the 10 T cell receptor beta chains below, sequenced in a study of cytomegalovirus exposure and HLA in healthy donors. The assay was immunoSEQ multiplex PCR, and TCRdb's table has in-frame clones only and misses some. This table has some 110,000 clones, about 93% appearing once. The sample consisted of PBMCs. These TCRs come from a young woman in good health and CMV-seronegative.

The chain employs TRBV2 and TRBJ1-2; D unresolved. The length of the CDR3 is 13 residues. CDR1 and CDR2 from the germline V gene are SNHLY and FYNNEI. With 6 bases removed from V and 7 bases from J, the gap between germline ends came to 15 bases. CDR3 DNA: TGTGCCAGCAGCCTTGCCAGCGACCGTGGCTACACCTTC. Translation gives CASSLASDRGYTF.

The V and J genes are TRBV5-1 and TRBJ1-6; 7 bases match TRBD1. CDR3 length equals 15 residues. In germline, CDR1 is SGHRS, CDR2 YFSETQ. Trimming took 3 bases from V and 5 from J; bases not matched to a gene: 5. As DNA, the CDR3 is TGCGCCAGCAGCTCTCGACAGGGAGATAATTCACCCCTCCACTTT. Translated: CASSSRQGDNSPLHF.

This sequence joins TRBV6-1 and TRBJ1-1; D is possibly TRBD1 (5 bases). Per germline, CDR1 MNHNS and CDR2 SASEGT. Trimming took 5 bases from V and 1 from J, leaving 14 bases between them. The CDR3 has 15 residues. The CDR3 protein is CASSPSGAENTEAFF. For the CDR3, the DNA is TGTGCCAGCAGTCCCTCTGGGGCAGAGAACACTGAAGCTTTCTTT.

The rearrangement links TRBV9 to TRBJ1-3; 7 bases match TRBD1. V was clipped by 0 bases and J by 0 bases; unmatched bases: 3. There are 16 residues in the CDR3. The germline V gene encodes CDR1 SGDLS and CDR2 YYNGEE. The CDR3: CASSVEGASSGNTIYF. The CDR3 nucleotides are TGTGCCAGCAGCGTAGAGGGGGCCAGCTCTGGAAACACCATATATTTT.

Regarding this clone: Additional DNA sequences in this sample encode the identical CDR3. This rearrangement joins TRBV7-9 to TRBJ1-2; TRBD1 matches at 8 bases. The CDR3 runs to 15 residues. Germline V gene lookup returns CDR1 SEHNR and CDR2 FQNEAQ (reference sequence). The junction had 5 bases not matched to a gene; V was cut back by 5 bases and J by 0 bases. CDR3 in amino acids: CASSPGQGANYGYTF. The CDR3 DNA reads as TGTGCCAGCAGCCCAGGACAGGGAGCTAACTATGGCTACACCTTC.

The chain is built from TRBV7-2 and TRBJ2-6; 10 nucleotides agree with TRBD2. Germline V lookup: CDR1 SGHTA, CDR2 FQGNSA. This CDR3 is built from 19 residues. V lost 4 bases, J lost 1 base, and 10 bases stayed unmatched. In DNA, the CDR3 is TGTGCCAGCAGCTCCTGGGTAGCGGGAGGAGGGTCTGGGGCCAACGTCCTGACTTTC. This translates into CASSSWVAGGGSGANVLTF. The whole variable domain, filled in from reference TRBV7-2 and TRBJ2-6, reads GAGVSQSPSNKVTEKGKDVELRCDPISGHTALYWYRQSLGQGLEFLIYFQGNSAPDKSGLPSDRFSAERTGGSVSTLTIQRTQQEDSAVYLCASSSWVAGGGSGANVLTFGAGSRLTVL.

A few counts support this clone. This sequence joins TRBV6-1 and TRBJ2-1; TRBD2 agrees at 9 bases. V gave up 2 bases and J gave up 4 bases; unmatched junction bases: 3. The CDR3 has 15 amino acids. The germline CDR1 and CDR2 sequences are MNHNS and SASEGT. The CDR3 nucleotides read TGTGCCAGCAGTGAAAGTAGCGGGGGTTACAATGAGCAGTTCTTC. It translates to CASSESSGGYNEQFF.

CDR3 residues: CASSSRYRGQGKGGYNEQFF. The DNA of the CDR3 is TGTGCCAGCAGTTCCCGCTACAGAGGACAGGGTAAAGGTGGATACAATGAGCAGTTCTTC. The chain carries TRBV27 and TRBJ2-1; 8 bases align to TRBD1. V was clipped by 4 bases and J by 4 bases; unmatched bases: 21. The CDR3 runs 20 residues. The V gene's germline CDR1 is MNHEY and CDR2 SMNVEV (reference sequence).

The chain recombines TRBV6-5 with TRBJ2-7; 7 nucleotides agree with TRBD2. The CDR3 has 15 amino acids. Losses at the gene ends were 0 bases for V and 3 bases for J; bases not matched to a gene: 5. Per germline, CDR1 MNHEY and CDR2 SVGAGI. Here the CDR3 reads CASSYSLGGSYEQYF. The CDR3 nucleotides are TGTGCCAGCAGTTACTCGCTCGGGGGGAGCTACGAGCAGTACTTC.

The chain recombines TRBV5-6 with TRBJ2-7, with 7 bases lining up with TRBD2. CDR3 length equals 13 residues. V shed 4 bases and J 7 bases; nucleotides not matched to a gene: 8. Germline V gives CDR1 SGHDT, CDR2 YYEEEE. CDR3 protein: CASSQWGGREQYF. CDR3 sequence (DNA): TGTGCCAGCAGCCAGTGGGGGGGTCGGGAGCAGTACTTC.